This TCR beta chain stems from a study of control samples from healthy donors and cancer patients. This clone was picked up one time. Repertoires were generated with immunoSEQ multiplex PCR, while TCRdb's copy carries only in-frame clones and drops some. The sample yields 130,000 or so clones, 92% seen once. The clonotype comes from a man between 18 and 29 years old in good health. The source material was blood.

Written as DNA, the CDR3 is TGTGCCAGCAGCGTAGATGGGGGGATCTATGGCTACACCTTC. It yields the protein CASSVDGGIYGYTF. The chain links TRBV9 to TRBJ1-2, with TRBD1 as a possible D gene (5 bases). Germline V gene data show CDR1 as SGDLS and CDR2 as YYNGEE. The CDR3 has 14 amino acids. V was shortened by 0 bases and J by 4 bases, with 10 bases between the two germline ends.